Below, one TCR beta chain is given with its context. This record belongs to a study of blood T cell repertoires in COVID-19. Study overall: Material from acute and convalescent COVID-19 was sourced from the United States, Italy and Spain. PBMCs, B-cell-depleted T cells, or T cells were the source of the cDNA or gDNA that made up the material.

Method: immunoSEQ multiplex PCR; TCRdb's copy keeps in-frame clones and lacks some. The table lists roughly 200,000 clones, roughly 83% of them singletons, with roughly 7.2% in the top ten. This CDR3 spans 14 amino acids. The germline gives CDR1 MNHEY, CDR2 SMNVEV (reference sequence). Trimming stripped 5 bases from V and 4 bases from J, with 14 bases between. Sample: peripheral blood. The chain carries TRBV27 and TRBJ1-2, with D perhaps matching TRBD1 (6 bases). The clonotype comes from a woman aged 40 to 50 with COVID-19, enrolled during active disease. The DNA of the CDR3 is TGTGCCAGCAGTGGCCGGGGGGGGCTCTATGGCTACACCTTC. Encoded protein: CASSGRGGLYGYTF.